The 24 T cell receptor beta chains in this list originate from one sample, sequenced in a study of T cells in Graves' hyperthyroidism and ophthalmopathy. From RNA transcripts, TCR beta CDR3 regions were amplified. The HTBI primer set served for first-round RT-PCR of the TCR CDR3. TCRdb re-called the multiplex PCR reads with MiXCR, one entry per CDR3 protein. The sample lists roughly 290,000 distinct CDR3 sequences; 10% to 15% were seen once. Sequencing input: blood. These receptors originate from a woman in her 30s with Graves' hyperthyroidism that later progressed to Graves' ophthalmopathy.

This clonotype was picked up a small number of times. This rearrangement joins TRBV2 to TRBJ2-2; possibly TRBD2 for D (5 bases). Germline V lookup: CDR1 SNHLY, CDR2 FYNNEI. The CDR3 contains 14 residues. The germline V and J ends were trimmed by 9 bases and 0 bases, with 11 bases remaining between them. The CDR3 loop reads CARRRSANTGELFF. As DNA, the CDR3 is TGTGCCAGACGGAGGAGCGCGAACACCGGGGAGCTGTTTTTT.

In its sample, this clonotype was seen many times. The chain uses TRBV27 and TRBJ2-3; 12 bases fit TRBD2. Germline CDR1 MNHEY, CDR2 SMNVEV (reference sequence). CDR3 length equals 18 residues. V was pared by 0 bases and J by 3 bases, with 7 bases of the junction left unmatched. For the CDR3, the DNA is TGTGCCAGCAGTTTATCGACCCTAGCGGGAGGGAGGACAGATACGCAGTATTTT. Amino acids: CASSLSTLAGGRTDTQYF.

A note on this clonotype: With a much larger clone just one base away, this may be a read error. V gene TRBV27 combines with J gene TRBJ1-2; tentative D call: TRBD1 (5 bases). The CDR3 loop spans 16 amino acids. Germline values: CDR1 MNHEY, CDR2 SMNVEV (reference sequence). The CDR3 DNA sequence: TGTGCCAGCGGTTTATCGGGGGGTTGGTGGGACTATGGCTACACCTTC. Protein product: CASGLSGGWWDYGYTF.

V is TRBV6-1 and J is TRBJ2-1; 13 bases are a match to TRBD2. CDR1 and CDR2 (germline): MNHNS, SASEGT. This CDR3 contains 17 residues. V was pared by 6 bases and J by 8 bases, with 13 bases of the junction left unmatched. The CDR3 DNA sequence: TGTGCCAGCAGCCGTACTAGCGGGAGGGCCGTTGGCGATGAGCAGTTCTTC. Translated: CASSRTSGRAVGDEQFF.

This clonotype has ten or more counts. The CDR3 DNA reads TGTGCCAGCAGTTTCGGGGGGGAGCCCTACGAGCAGTACTTC. This codes for CASSFGGEPYEQYF. The genes are TRBV27 and TRBJ2-7; 8 nucleotides agree with TRBD2. Germline-derived CDR1 and CDR2 are MNHEY and SMNVEV (reference sequence). With 3 bases clipped from V and 2 bases from J, the junction kept 3 bases outside the gene matches. This CDR3 has 14 residues.

In its sample, this clonotype was seen many times. J is TRBJ1-2 and V is TRBV2; 8 bases agree with TRBD1. Germline-derived CDR1 and CDR2 are SNHLY and FYNNEI. The CDR3 is 16 amino acids. V dropped 3 bases and J dropped 2; count of bases not matched to a gene: 8. CDR3 nucleotide sequence: TGTGCCAGCAGTGACCCCCGAGGACAGGGAAACTATGGCTACACCTTC. This gives the protein CASSDPRGQGNYGYTF.

In this sample, this clonotype turned up many times. The rearrangement joins TRBV28 to TRBJ2-7; 7 bases fit TRBD2. The CDR3 extends over 14 amino acids. Germline V CDR1 and CDR2: MDHEN, SYDVKM. After removal of 6 bases from V and 4 bases from J, the junction contained 9 bases not matched to a gene. CDR3 nucleotides: TGTGCCAGCAGCTTGCGGACTAGTGAGTACGAGCAGTACTTC. Translating it yields CASSLRTSEYEQYF. Looking up the rest from reference TRBV28 and TRBJ2-7 gives the full variable domain: DVKVTQSSRYLVKRTGEKVFLECVQDMDHENMFWYRQDPGLGLRLIYFSYDVKMKEKGDIPEGYSVSREKKERFSLILESASTNQTSMYLCASSLRTSEYEQYFGPGTRLTVT.

This clonotype was recorded many times. The V call is TRBV28, the J call TRBJ1-4; D not certain. Trimming left V 3 bases short and J 4 bases short, with 12 bases between. There are 15 residues in the CDR3. Germline assignment: CDR1 MDHEN and CDR2 SYDVKM. Here the CDR3 reads CASSFRADLNEKLFF. The CDR3 DNA sequence: TGTGCCAGCAGTTTTCGGGCAGACCTTAATGAAAAACTGTTTTTT. Based on the CDR3 plus reference TRBV28 and TRBJ1-4, the full variable domain is DVKVTQSSRYLVKRTGEKVFLECVQDMDHENMFWYRQDPGLGLRLIYFSYDVKMKEKGDIPEGYSVSREKKERFSLILESASTNQTSMYLCASSFRADLNEKLFFGSGTQLSVL.

The table lists this clonotype with many counts. The J gene is TRBJ2-7, the V gene TRBV7-2; 7 bases match TRBD1. Unmatched junction bases numbered 9, after V lost 4 bases and J lost 0 bases. CDR1 is SGHTA and CDR2 is FQGNSA in the germline V gene. The CDR3 has 16 residues. The CDR3 bases are TGTGCCAGCAGCTACCAAACAGGGGCTCCCTCCTACGAGCAGTACTTC. This translates into CASSYQTGAPSYEQYF.

This clonotype was seen repeatedly, ten times or more. This chain connects TRBV19 to TRBJ2-7; 10 bases agree with TRBD2. V lost 8 bases to trimming and J lost 2 bases; unmatched junction nucleotides: 21. The CDR3 extends over 19 amino acids. Germline CDR1 LNHDA, CDR2 SQIVND (reference sequence). Here the CDR3 DNA reads TGTGCCAGTCAACCACTGTTGGAGCGGGAGGGCCTTCCCCCCTACGAGCAGTACTTC. Amino acid sequence: CASQPLLEREGLPPYEQYF. Combining the CDR3 with reference TRBV19 and TRBJ2-7 gives the whole variable domain DGGITQSPKYLFRKEGQNVTLSCEQNLNHDAMYWYRQDPGQGLRLIYYSQIVNDFQKGDIAEGYSVSREKKESFPLTVTSAQKNPTAFYLCASQPLLEREGLPPYEQYFGPGTRLTVT.

This clonotype was recorded many times. The V call is TRBV6-1, the J call TRBJ2-3; 7 positions agree with TRBD2. The CDR3 consists of 17 residues. CDR1 is MNHNS, CDR2 SASEGT, per germline. Trimming took 5 bases from V and 4 from J; bases not matched to a gene: 15. CDR3 DNA sequence: TGTGCCAGCAGTCCCCTTGGCGTCTTAGCGGGCGCAGATACGCAGTATTTT. It translates to CASSPLGVLAGADTQYF.

This clonotype has at least ten counts. V is TRBV7-9 and J is TRBJ2-3; 7 bases match TRBD1. V lost 3 bases to trimming and J lost 1 base; unmatched junction nucleotides: 1. The CDR3 runs to 14 residues. Germline CDR1 reads SEHNR; CDR2 reads FQNEAQ (reference sequence). The CDR3 loop reads CASSFTGGTDTQYF. CDR3 DNA: TGTGCCAGCAGCTTTACAGGGGGCACAGATACGCAGTATTTT.

The CDR3 DNA sequence: TGCAGTGCAGGACTAGCGGGGGGCATTTACAATGAGCAGTTCTTC. Translating gives CSAGLAGGIYNEQFF. The chain uses TRBV20-1 and TRBJ2-1; 14 bases fit TRBD2. This CDR3 has 15 residues. CDR1 and CDR2 from the germline V gene are DFQATT and SNEGSKA (reference sequence). Trimming cost V 6 bases and J 4 bases; bases outside gene matches: 5.

The chain is built from TRBV20-1 and TRBJ2-3; D is perhaps TRBD1 (5 bases). CDR3 length: 15 residues. Between the trimmed V and J ends, which lost 2 bases and 8 bases, there was a span of 20 bases. Germline values: CDR1 DFQATT, CDR2 SNEGSKA (reference sequence). The CDR3 DNA reads as TGCAGTGCTAGATCGCGGCAGGGCGGAGACGGTACGCAGTATTTT. Amino acids: CSARSRQGGDGTQYF.

Ten or more counts support this clonotype. The chain combines TRBV24-1 with TRBJ2-5, with 10 bases aligning to TRBD2. This CDR3 is 17 amino acids long. V dropped 4 bases and J dropped 4; count of bases not matched to a gene: 11. Germline V gene lookup returns CDR1 KGHDR and CDR2 SFDVKD. Here the CDR3 DNA reads TGTGCCACCAGTGACAACCGACTAGCGGGTACTCCAGAGACCCAGTACTTC. This translates into CATSDNRLAGTPETQYF.

This clonotype was seen ten or more times. The chain recombines TRBV27 with TRBJ2-3; D is perhaps TRBD2 (6 bases). Trimming pared 5 bases from V and 4 bases from J, leaving 13 bases between. Germline V lookup: CDR1 MNHEY, CDR2 SMNVEV (reference sequence). This CDR3 is 14 amino acids long. The CDR3 nucleotides read TGTGCCAGCAGTCTTGGACTAAAAGCAGATACGCAGTATTTT. It encodes CASSLGLKADTQYF.

The rearrangement links TRBV12-3 or TRBV12-4 to TRBJ2-3, with TRBD1 as a possible D gene (6 bases). The CDR3 runs 14 residues. The V gene lost 5 bases and the J gene lost 4 bases, with 13 bases spanning the gap. CDR3: CASSIRAGADTQYF. DNA for the CDR3: TGTGCCAGCAGTATCCGAGCAGGGGCAGATACGCAGTATTTT.

This clonotype was counted ten times or more. The genes are TRBV28 and TRBJ1-3, with D possibly being TRBD1 (5 bases). Germline V gives CDR1 MDHEN, CDR2 SYDVKM. The CDR3 has 14 residues. V gave up 7 bases and J gave up 2 bases, with 12 bases separating them. CDR3: CASTSLGPGNTIYF. The CDR3 bases are TGTGCCAGCACCTCCCTGGGACCTGGAAACACCATATATTTT.

The chain employs TRBV19 and TRBJ2-5; D unresolved. Germline CDR1 and CDR2: LNHDA and SQIVND (reference sequence). CDR3 length: 11 residues. V was pared by 4 bases and J by 7 bases, with 7 bases between. The CDR3 nucleotides are TGTGCCAGTAGTAATGGTGGGACCCAGTACTTC. Translation gives CASSNGGTQYF.

The gene calls are TRBV19 and TRBJ2-1; D remains ambiguous. V was shortened by 4 bases and J by 8 bases, with 15 bases between the two germline ends. Per the germline V gene, CDR1 is LNHDA and CDR2 is SQIVND (reference sequence). The CDR3 is made up of 14 amino acids. CDR3 bases: TGTGCCAGTAGTAAAGGATGGGAAGGCGATGAGCAGTTCTTC. Its protein product is CASSKGWEGDEQFF.

This clonotype was picked up many times. This chain connects TRBV7-9 to TRBJ2-3, with 12 bases that match TRBD2. Germline CDR1 reads SEHNR; CDR2 reads FQNEAQ (reference sequence). The CDR3 covers 18 residues. Unmatched junction bases numbered 9, after V lost 0 bases and J lost 5 bases. The CDR3 sequence: CASSLASLAGGPGDTQYF. The DNA of the CDR3 is TGTGCCAGCAGCTTAGCGTCCCTAGCGGGAGGGCCTGGAGATACGCAGTATTTT.

This clonotype appeared many times. The chain couples TRBV7-3 to TRBJ2-5, with D unresolved. CDR1 and CDR2 from the germline V gene are SGHTA and FQGTGA. With 1 base removed from V and 4 bases from J, the gap between germline ends came to 13 bases. This CDR3 has 15 residues. The CDR3 is CASSLIPGPGETQYF. The CDR3 bases are TGTGCCAGCAGCTTAATTCCGGGTCCGGGAGAGACCCAGTACTTC.

The chain joins TRBV4-3 to TRBJ2-7, with 7 bases fitting TRBD2. Trimming cost V 0 bases and J 6 bases; bases outside gene matches: 11. Germline CDR1 LGHNA, CDR2 YSLEER. There are 16 residues in the CDR3. The CDR3 loop is CASSQDGIAGVGEQYF. For the CDR3, the DNA is TGCGCCAGCAGCCAAGACGGCATCGCGGGAGTCGGCGAGCAGTACTTC.

V and J are TRBV11-2 and TRBJ2-7; 11 positions match TRBD1. The germline gives CDR1 SGHAT, CDR2 FQNNGV. The CDR3 is made up of 15 amino acids. Germline trimming cut 7 bases from V and 9 bases from J; bases unmatched to any gene: 14. CDR3 bases: TGTGCCAGCACCAAATTCCGGGACAGGGGGGGAGGGCAGTACTTC. Amino acids: CASTKFRDRGGGQYF.